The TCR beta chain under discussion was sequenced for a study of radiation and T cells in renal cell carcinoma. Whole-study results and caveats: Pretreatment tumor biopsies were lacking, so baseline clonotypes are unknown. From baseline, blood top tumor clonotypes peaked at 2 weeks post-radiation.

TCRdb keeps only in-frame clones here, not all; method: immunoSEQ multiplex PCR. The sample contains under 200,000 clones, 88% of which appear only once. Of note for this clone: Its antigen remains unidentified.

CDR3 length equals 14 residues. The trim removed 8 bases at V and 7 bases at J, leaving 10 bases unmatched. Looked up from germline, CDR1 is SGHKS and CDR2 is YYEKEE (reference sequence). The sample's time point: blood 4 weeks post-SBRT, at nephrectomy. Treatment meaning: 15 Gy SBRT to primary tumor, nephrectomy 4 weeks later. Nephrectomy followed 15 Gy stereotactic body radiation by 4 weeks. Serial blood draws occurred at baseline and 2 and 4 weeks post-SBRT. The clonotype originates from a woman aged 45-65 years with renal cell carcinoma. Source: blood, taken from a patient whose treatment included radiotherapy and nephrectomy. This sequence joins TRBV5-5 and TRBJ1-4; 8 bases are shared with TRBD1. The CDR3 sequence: CASTTGQGGEKLFF. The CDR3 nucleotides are TGTGCCAGTACTACCGGACAGGGCGGTGAAAAACTGTTTTTT.